This is a list of T cell receptor beta chains from one sample in a study of blood T cell repertoires in COVID-19. Produced via immunoSEQ multiplex PCR; TCRdb's table is partial and in-frame only. The sample includes more than 65,000 clones, roughly 80% of them seen just once. The sequenced sample consisted of peripheral blood. These receptors originate from a woman older than 75 with acute or convalescent COVID-19. CDR3s include the opening cysteine and the closing phenylalanine or tryptophan. D genes are given only for firm matches. Some rows mark clone size as missing; the rest say once, few, many or name a class of expanded clone.

TRBV2	NA	TRBD2	TRBJ2-1	TGTGCCAGCAGTAAACCGGGACTAGCGGGGGGGATGGGGTCCTACAATGAGCAGTTCTTC	CASSKPGLAGGMGSYNEQFF
TRBV6-5	NA	TRBD1	TRBJ2-3	TGTGCCACCCGACAGGGGGCCAGCCGCACAGATACGCAGTATTTT	CATRQGASRTDTQYF
TRBV7-2	NA	NA	TRBJ2-7	TGTGCCAGCAGCTTACGCGGTGTCTCCGAGCAGTACTTC	CASSLRGVSEQYF
TRBV3-1/TRBV3-2	NA	NA	TRBJ2-3	TGTGCCAGCAGCCAAGGACTCTTCAGCACAGATACGCAGTATTTT	CASSQGLFSTDTQYF
TRBV11-2	NA	NA	TRBJ1-1	TGTGCCAGCAGCTTGTACGGGGTCCGGACTGAAGCTTTCTTT	CASSLYGVRTEAFF
TRBV5-1	NA	NA	TRBJ1-3	TGCGCCAGCAGCTTGGCGCCAGGGCTCTCTGGAAACACCATATATTTT	CASSLAPGLSGNTIYF
TRBV3-1/TRBV3-2	few	NA	TRBJ2-3	TGTGCCAGCAGCCAAGAGTCGGGGTATAGCACAGATACGCAGTATTTT	CASSQESGYSTDTQYF
TRBV7-9	NA	NA	TRBJ1-3	TGTGCCAGCAGCTTCAGCGTCTCTGGAAACACCATATATTTT	CASSFSVSGNTIYF
TRBV4-1	NA	NA	TRBJ2-3	TGCGCCAGCAGCCAAGTACTAGCCGAACTTGATACGCAGTATTTT	CASSQVLAELDTQYF
TRBV12-3/TRBV12-4	NA	NA	TRBJ2-2	TGTGCCAGCAGTTCCGGACAGTCCGGGGAGCTGTTTTTT	CASSSGQSGELFF
TRBV29-1	NA	NA	TRBJ1-1	TGCAGCGCCCATAGGGGTCAGGGGAACACTGAAGCTTTCTTT	CSAHRGQGNTEAFF
TRBV7-3	NA	TRBD2	TRBJ2-1	TGTGCCAGCAGCTTAACAGCTAGCGGGGGGGCCTACAATGAGCAGTTCTTC	CASSLTASGGAYNEQFF
TRBV15	NA	NA	TRBJ1-2	TGTGCCACCAGCAGCGTGGGGGGGGCAGACTATGGCTACACCTTC	CATSSVGGADYGYTF
TRBV7-8	NA	TRBD2	TRBJ2-7	TGTGCCAGCAGCTTTAGCGGGGTCTCCTACGAGCAGTACTTC	CASSFSGVSYEQYF
TRBV4-1	NA	NA	TRBJ1-4	TGCGCCAGCAGCCAAGCTTCAGGAAGGAATGAAAAACTGTTTTTT	CASSQASGRNEKLFF
TRBV11-2	NA	TRBD1	TRBJ2-5	TGTGCCAGCAGCTCTAGGGGGGTGAGGGACAGGGTAACCCAAGAGACCCAGTACTTC	CASSSRGVRDRVTQETQYF
TRBV7-2	few	NA	TRBJ1-6	TGTGCCAGCAGGGGAGGGGTCGGGAATTCACCCCTCCACTTT	CASRGGVGNSPLHF
TRBV4-1	few	NA	TRBJ2-7	TGCGCCAGCAGCCAAGAATCGGGGCGCGGGGCGAGGTCCTACGAGCAGTACTTC	CASSQESGRGARSYEQYF
TRBV4-1	NA	NA	TRBJ2-2	TGCGCCAGCAGCGACAACCCTGAAACCGGGGAGCTGTTTTTT	CASSDNPETGELFF
TRBV2	NA	NA	TRBJ1-5	TGTGCCACCAGACCGGGACTCAATAGCAATCAGCCCCAGCATTTT	CATRPGLNSNQPQHF
TRBV2	NA	TRBD2	TRBJ2-7	TGTGCCAGCAGTTTCCCTGGGGCTAGCGGGGGCCTAACCTACGAGCAGTACTTC	CASSFPGASGGLTYEQYF
TRBV7-2	NA	NA	TRBJ2-7	TGTGCCAGCAGCTTGGGTAGGGGGTACGAGCAGTACTTC	CASSLGRGYEQYF
TRBV5-1	few	NA	TRBJ1-1	TGCGCCAGCAGCTTGGCCGGCAGGGGCCAGAACACTGAAGCTTTCTTT	CASSLAGRGQNTEAFF
TRBV5-1	NA	NA	TRBJ1-1	TGCGCCAGCAGCTTGTCGGGGGGCGGGAACACTGAAGCTTTCTTT	CASSLSGGGNTEAFF
TRBV14	NA	TRBD1	TRBJ2-1	TGTGCCAGCAGCCAAGGACCGGACAGGGGCTCCTACAATGAGCAGTTCTTC	CASSQGPDRGSYNEQFF
TRBV3-1/TRBV3-2	NA	NA	TRBJ1-5	TGTGCCAGCAGCCAAGATGGGGGGAGCAATCAGCCCCAGCATTTT	CASSQDGGSNQPQHF
TRBV5-1	NA	TRBD1	TRBJ2-2	TGCGCCAGCAGCTCGGACAGGGGTCCCACCGGGGAGCTGTTTTTT	CASSSDRGPTGELFF
TRBV5-1	NA	TRBD1	TRBJ2-1	TGCGCCAGCAGCTTGCCTCGACAGGGGCCTAATGAGCAGTTCTTC	CASSLPRQGPNEQFF
TRBV24-1	NA	TRBD1	TRBJ1-2	TGTGCCACCAGTGATCCGGGACAGGGGTTCTATGGCTACACCTTC	CATSDPGQGFYGYTF
TRBV2	NA	TRBD1	TRBJ2-4	TGTGCCAGCAGTTTTGACAGGGGTGAAAACATTCAGTACTTC	CASSFDRGENIQYF
TRBV27	once	NA	TRBJ2-5	TGTGCCAGCAGTTTCCAGGGGTTATCTCAAGAGACCCAGTACTTC	CASSFQGLSQETQYF
TRBV3-1/TRBV3-2	NA	NA	TRBJ1-1	TGTGCCAGCAGCCAAGTAAGCGCCACTGAAGCTTTCTTT	CASSQVSATEAFF
TRBV2	NA	NA	TRBJ2-5	TGTGCCAGCAGTGAAGGTGGGCAGGCTTTTAGATCAGAGACCCAGTACTTC	CASSEGGQAFRSETQYF
TRBV7-6	NA	TRBD1	TRBJ1-3	TGTGCCAGCAGCTCCTGGGACAGCTCTGGAAACACCATATATTTT	CASSSWDSSGNTIYF
TRBV11-1	few	TRBD2	TRBJ2-7	TGTGCCAGCAGCTTTAACGGGGGGGAGCAGTACTTC	CASSFNGGEQYF
TRBV10-2	once	TRBD2	TRBJ2-7	TGCGCCAGCACCGGACGGGAAAGCGGGGGTCTTTGGGAGCAGTACTTC	CASTGRESGGLWEQYF
TRBV19	NA	NA	TRBJ1-2	TGTGCCAGTAGTATAAGTCAGGGCGGCTACACCTTC	CASSISQGGYTF
TRBV7-6	few	NA	TRBJ1-2	TGTGCCAGCAGCTTAGGGGCAGGGGTGAGCTATGGCTACACCTTC	CASSLGAGVSYGYTF
TRBV2	NA	TRBD1	TRBJ2-2	TGTGCCAGCAGGGTAGACAGGGGGGCCGGGGAGCTGTTTTTT	CASRVDRGAGELFF
TRBV5-1	few	TRBD2	TRBJ2-3	TGCGCCAGCAGCTTGCTAAGCGGGGGGGCCACAGATACGCAGTATTTT	CASSLLSGGATDTQYF
TRBV24-1	NA	NA	TRBJ2-1	TGTGCCACCAGCCAGGGTTACAATGAGCAGTTCTTC	CATSQGYNEQFF
TRBV6-5	NA	NA	TRBJ1-2	TGTGCCAGCAGCCGAACCCCGGAGGGGAATGGCTACACCTTC	CASSRTPEGNGYTF
TRBV18	NA	NA	TRBJ1-2	TGTGCCAGCTCATCCAAGGGGGTCAACTATGGCTACACCTTC	CASSSKGVNYGYTF
TRBV19	NA	TRBD1	TRBJ1-2	TGTGCCAGTAGCGACTCCCCCGGGGACAGGGATCTCTATGGCTACACCTTC	CASSDSPGDRDLYGYTF
TRBV18	many	NA	TRBJ2-5	TGTGCCAGCTCACCACGATCGGCGGGGCCCCAAGAGACCCAGTACTTC	CASSPRSAGPQETQYF
TRBV5-4	once	NA	TRBJ2-1	TGTGCCAGCAGCCGAAGCCTACCTAACAATGAGCAGTTCTTC	CASSRSLPNNEQFF
TRBV4-1	once	NA	TRBJ2-3	TGCGCCAGCAGCCAAGAGTCGGCCGGGCGGGGAAGCACAGATACGCAGTATTTT	CASSQESAGRGSTDTQYF
TRBV5-1	NA	TRBD1	TRBJ1-1	TGCGCCAGCAGCTTGCAAACAGGGGGGACTGAAGCTTTCTTT	CASSLQTGGTEAFF
TRBV30	NA	TRBD1	TRBJ2-4	TGTGCCTGGAGTCGATTAAACCGGGACAGGGTAATAGCCAAAAACATTCAGTACTTC	CAWSRLNRDRVIAKNIQYF
TRBV4-1	NA	NA	TRBJ2-2	TGCGCCAGCAGCCAGGACCTACTAGAGCTAGGGGGCACCGGGGAGCTGTTTTTT	CASSQDLLELGGTGELFF
TRBV29-1	NA	TRBD1	TRBJ2-3	TGCAGCGTTGGTCACGGCGGGACAGGGATGTTTGGGGCAGATACGCAGTATTTT	CSVGHGGTGMFGADTQYF
TRBV15	few	NA	TRBJ1-4	TGTGCCACCAGCAGAGATGTAGGAGGGAATGAAAAACTGTTTTTT	CATSRDVGGNEKLFF
TRBV6-1	NA	TRBD2	TRBJ2-1	TGTGCCAGCAGTGTACCACGGACTAGCGGGGTATACAATGAGCAGTTCTTC	CASSVPRTSGVYNEQFF
TRBV10-1	NA	NA	TRBJ2-1	TGCGCCAGCAGTGATGGGACAATCTCCTACAATGAGCAGTTCTTC	CASSDGTISYNEQFF
TRBV6-6	NA	TRBD1	TRBJ1-2	TGTGCCAGCAGTCACCGTCCAAGAACCAGGGGGACCAACTATGGCTACACCTTC	CASSHRPRTRGTNYGYTF